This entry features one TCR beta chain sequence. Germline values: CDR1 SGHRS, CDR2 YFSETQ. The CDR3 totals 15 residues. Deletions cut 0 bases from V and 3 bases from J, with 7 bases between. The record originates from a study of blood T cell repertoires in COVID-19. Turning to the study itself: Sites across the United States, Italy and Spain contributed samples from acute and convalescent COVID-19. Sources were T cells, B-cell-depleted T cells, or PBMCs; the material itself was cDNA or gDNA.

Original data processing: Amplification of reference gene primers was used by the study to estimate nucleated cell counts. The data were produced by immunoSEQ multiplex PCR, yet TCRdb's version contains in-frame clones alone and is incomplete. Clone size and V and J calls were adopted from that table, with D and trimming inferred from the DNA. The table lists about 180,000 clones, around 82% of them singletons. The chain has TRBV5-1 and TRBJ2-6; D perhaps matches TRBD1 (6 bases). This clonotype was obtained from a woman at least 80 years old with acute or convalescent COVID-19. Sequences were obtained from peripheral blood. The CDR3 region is CASSLEQGGANVLTF. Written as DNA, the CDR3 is TGCGCCAGCAGCTTGGAACAGGGTGGGGCCAACGTCCTGACTTTC. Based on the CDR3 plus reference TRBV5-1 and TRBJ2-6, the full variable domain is KAGVTQTPRYLIKTRGQQVTLSCSPISGHRSVSWYQQTPGQGLQFLFEYFSETQRNKGNFPGRFSGRQFSNSRSEMNVSTLELGDSALYLCASSLEQGGANVLTFGAGSRLTVL.